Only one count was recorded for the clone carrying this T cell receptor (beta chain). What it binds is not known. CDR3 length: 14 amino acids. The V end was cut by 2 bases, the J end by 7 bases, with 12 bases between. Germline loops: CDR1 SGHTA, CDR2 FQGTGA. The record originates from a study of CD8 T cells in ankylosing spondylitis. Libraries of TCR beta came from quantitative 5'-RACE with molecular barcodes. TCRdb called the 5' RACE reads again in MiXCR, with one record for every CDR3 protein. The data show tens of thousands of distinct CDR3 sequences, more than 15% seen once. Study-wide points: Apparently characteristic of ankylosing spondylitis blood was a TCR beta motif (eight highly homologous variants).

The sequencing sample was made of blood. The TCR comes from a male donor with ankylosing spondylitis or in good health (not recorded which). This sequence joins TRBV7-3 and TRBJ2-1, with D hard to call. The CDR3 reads CASSLFEGKNEQFF. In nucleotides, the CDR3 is TGTGCCAGCAGCTTATTCGAAGGAAAAAATGAGCAGTTCTTC.